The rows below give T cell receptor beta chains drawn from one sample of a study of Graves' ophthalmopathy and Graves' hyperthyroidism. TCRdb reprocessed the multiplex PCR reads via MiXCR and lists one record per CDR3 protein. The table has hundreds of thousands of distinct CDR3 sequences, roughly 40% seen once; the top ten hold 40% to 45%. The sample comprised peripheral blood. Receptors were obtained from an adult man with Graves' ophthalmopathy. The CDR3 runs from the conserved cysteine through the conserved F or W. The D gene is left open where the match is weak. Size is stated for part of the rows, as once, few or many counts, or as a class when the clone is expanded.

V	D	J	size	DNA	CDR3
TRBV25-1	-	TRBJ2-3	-	TGTGCCAGCAGTGACAAGGTGGATACGCAGTATTTT	CASSDKVDTQYF
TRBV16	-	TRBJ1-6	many	TGTGCCAGCAGCCAACAGGGGAATAATTCACCCCTCCACTTT	CASSQQGNNSPLHF
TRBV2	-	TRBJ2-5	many	TGTGCCAGCAGTAACCCGAGGGAGACCCAGTACTTC	CASSNPRETQYF
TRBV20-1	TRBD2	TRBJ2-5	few	TGCAGTGCTAGAGACATAGGACTAGCGGGGAGCCAAGAGACCCAGTACTTC	CSARDIGLAGSQETQYF
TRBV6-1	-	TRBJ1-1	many	TGTGCCAGCAGTGAAAATCCTGAATGGGCTTTCTTT	CASSENPEWAFF
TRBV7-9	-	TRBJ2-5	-	TGTGCCAGCAGCCAAGAGGCCAGCTCAGCATATAGGGAGACCCAGTACTTC	CASSQEASSAYRETQYF
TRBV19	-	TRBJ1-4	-	TGTGCCAGTAGTTACTATGAAAAACTGTTTTTT	CASSYYEKLFF
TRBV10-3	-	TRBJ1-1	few	TGTGCCAGCAGTTACGAGGGCTCATTCACTGAAGCTTTCTTT	CASSYEGSFTEAFF
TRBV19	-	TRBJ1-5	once	TGTGCCAGTAAGCTTGGGGCTTCAGAAAAAGGGAGTAGCAATCAGCCCCAGCATTTT	CASKLGASEKGSSNQPQHF
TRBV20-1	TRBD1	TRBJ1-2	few	TGCAGTGCTTCCGGGACAGGGGGAGATTCCCGCTATGGCTACACCTTC	CSASGTGGDSRYGYTF
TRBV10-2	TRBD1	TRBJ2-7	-	TGCGCCAGCAGTGAGGCGACAGGGTACGAGCAGTACTTC	CASSEATGYEQYF
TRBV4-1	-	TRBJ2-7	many	TGCGCCAGCAGCCAAGGGGACACGTTCTACGAGCAGTACTTC	CASSQGDTFYEQYF
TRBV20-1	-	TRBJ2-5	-	TGCAGCTTACCCTCGGGGGGCCGTGAGACCCAGTACTTC	CSLPSGGRETQYF
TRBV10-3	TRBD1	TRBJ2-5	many	TGTGCCATCAGTGAGGGGACAGGCTCCCAAGAGACCCAGTACTTC	CAISEGTGSQETQYF
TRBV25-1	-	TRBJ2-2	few	TGTGCCAGCAGTGACGCAGGGTCAGGGGAGCTGTTTTTT	CASSDAGSGELFF
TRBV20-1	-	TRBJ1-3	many	TGCAGTGCTAGTCCAACAGGGTGGAACACCATATATTTT	CSASPTGWNTIYF
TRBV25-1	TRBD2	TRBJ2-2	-	TGTGCCAGCAGCCACGGGGCGCCGGGAGGCGGGGAGCAGTTTTTT	CASSHGAPGGGEQFF
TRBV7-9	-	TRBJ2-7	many	TGTGCCAGCAGGCTGGGCCCCGACGGGTACGAGCAGTACTTC	CASRLGPDGYEQYF
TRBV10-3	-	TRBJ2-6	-	TGTGCCATCACCCGGACGGCCAACGTCCTGACTTTC	CAITRTANVLTF
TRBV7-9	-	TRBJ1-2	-	TGTGCCAGCAGCCAAGAGTACGGAATCTATGGCTACACCTTC	CASSQEYGIYGYTF
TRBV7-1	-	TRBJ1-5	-	TGTGCCAGCGTTACAATACAGGGTTGGGGATCCGATCAGCCCCAGCATTTT	CASVTIQGWGSDQPQHF
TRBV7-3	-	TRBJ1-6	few	TGTGCCAGCAGCTCAAGTGCACAGAGAAATTCACCCCTCCACTTT	CASSSSAQRNSPLHF
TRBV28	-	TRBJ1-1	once	TGTGCCAGCAAACCGCGGATGTACACTGAAGCTTTCTTT	CASKPRMYTEAFF
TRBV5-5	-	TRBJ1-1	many	TGTGCCAGCAGCTTATCCCAGAACACTGAAGCTTTCTTT	CASSLSQNTEAFF
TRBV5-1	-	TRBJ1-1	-	TGTGCCAGCAGCTTGGCCTGGGGGAACACTGAAGCTTTCTTT	CASSLAWGNTEAFF
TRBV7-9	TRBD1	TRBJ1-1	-	TGTGCCAGCAGCTCCCGACAGACCATAACAGGGGGAACTGAAGCTTTCTTT	CASSSRQTITGGTEAFF
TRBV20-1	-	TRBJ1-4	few	TGCAGTGCTAGTTCAGGGATGTCTAATGAAAAACTGTTTTTT	CSASSGMSNEKLFF
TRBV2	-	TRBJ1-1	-	TGTGCCAGCAGCGAGGGGGGGGGCTACGCTTTCTTT	CASSEGGGYAFF
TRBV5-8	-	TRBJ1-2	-	TGTGCCAGCAGCTTGGAAGGAGTTTCCCGTGGCTACACCTTC	CASSLEGVSRGYTF
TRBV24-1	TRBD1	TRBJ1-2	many	TGTGCCACCAGTGATCCCGGACAGGTCAGTGGCTACACCTTC	CATSDPGQVSGYTF
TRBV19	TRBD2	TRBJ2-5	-	TGTGCCAGTAGTATACTGGGGGCTAGCGGGACGGAGACCCAGTACTTC	CASSILGASGTETQYF
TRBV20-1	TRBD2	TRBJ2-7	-	TGCAGTGCTAGGGGTAGCGGGGGGATCGGGCAGTACTTC	CSARGSGGIGQYF
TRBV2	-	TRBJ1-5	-	TGTGCCAGCAGTGCTAGTTACATTAGCAATCAGCCCCAGCATTTT	CASSASYISNQPQHF
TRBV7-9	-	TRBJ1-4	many	TGTGCCAGCAGACTCTGGGACACGAAAAAACTGTTTTTT	CASRLWDTKKLFF
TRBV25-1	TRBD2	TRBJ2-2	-	TGTGCCAGCAACGGGAAGGGACTAGCGGGAGAAAGCGGGGAGCTGTTTTTT	CASNGKGLAGESGELFF
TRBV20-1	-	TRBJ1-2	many	TGCAGTGCTAGTATCGGGACAAACTATGGCTACACCTTC	CSASIGTNYGYTF
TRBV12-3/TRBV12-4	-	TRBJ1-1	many	TGTGCCAGCAGTTTCCCCGGGGGAGGCACTGAAGCTTTCTTT	CASSFPGGGTEAFF